This T cell receptor beta chain emerged from a study of T cells in Graves' hyperthyroidism and ophthalmopathy. This clonotype was seen more than once but under ten times. TCR beta CDR3 regions were amplified from RNA. First-round RT-PCR targeting the TCR CDR3 was performed with the HTBI primer set. In TCRdb, the multiplex PCR reads were re-called with MiXCR into one record per CDR3 protein. The sample shows about 590,000 distinct CDR3 sequences, 14% of them seen only once. V dropped 0 bases and J dropped 5 bases, with 13 bases sitting between them. This CDR3 is 14 amino acids long. Germline assignment: CDR1 DFQATT and CDR2 SNEGSKA (reference sequence).

The sequenced sample was blood. This chain uses TRBV20-1 with TRBJ2-5, with D maybe TRBD2 (6 bases). This receptor was identified in a woman aged 18-35 years with Graves' ophthalmopathy. CDR3 loop: CSARDWSAGETQYF. The CDR3 DNA reads TGCAGTGCTAGAGATTGGAGCGCGGGGGAGACCCAGTACTTC.